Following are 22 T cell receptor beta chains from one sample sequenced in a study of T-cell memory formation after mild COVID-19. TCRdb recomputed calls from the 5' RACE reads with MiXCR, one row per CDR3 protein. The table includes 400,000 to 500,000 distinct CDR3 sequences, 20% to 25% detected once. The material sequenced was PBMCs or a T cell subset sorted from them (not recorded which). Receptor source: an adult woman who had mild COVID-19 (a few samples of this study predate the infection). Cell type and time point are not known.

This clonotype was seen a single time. Written as DNA, the CDR3 is TGTGCCTGGGTGACCTTAACTTGGGGCACTGAAGCTTTCTTT. This sequence encodes CAWVTLTWGTEAFF. The J gene is TRBJ1-1, the V gene TRBV30; no clear D gene. Germline values: CDR1 GTSNPN, CDR2 SVGIG (reference sequence). CDR3 size: 14 residues. Deletions cut 5 bases from V and 4 bases from J, with 17 bases between.

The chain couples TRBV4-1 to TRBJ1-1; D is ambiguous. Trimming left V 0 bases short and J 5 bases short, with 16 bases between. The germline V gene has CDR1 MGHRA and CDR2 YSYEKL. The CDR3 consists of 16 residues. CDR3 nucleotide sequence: TGCGCCAGCAGCCAAGACAAACACTACCGGCGGACTGAAGCTTTCTTT. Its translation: CASSQDKHYRRTEAFF.

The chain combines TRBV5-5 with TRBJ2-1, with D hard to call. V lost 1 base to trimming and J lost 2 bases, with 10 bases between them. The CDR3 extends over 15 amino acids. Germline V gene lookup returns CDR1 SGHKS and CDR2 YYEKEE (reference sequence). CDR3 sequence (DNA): TGTGCCAGCAGCTTGACAGACTCCCCCTACAATGAGCAGTTCTTC. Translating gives CASSLTDSPYNEQFF.

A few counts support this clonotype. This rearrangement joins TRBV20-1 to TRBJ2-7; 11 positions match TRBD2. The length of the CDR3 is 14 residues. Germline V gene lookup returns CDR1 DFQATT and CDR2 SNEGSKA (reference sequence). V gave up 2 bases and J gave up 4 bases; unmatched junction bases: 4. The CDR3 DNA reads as TGCAGTGCTAGAACTAGCGGGAGTTGGTACGAGCAGTACTTC. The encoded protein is CSARTSGSWYEQYF.

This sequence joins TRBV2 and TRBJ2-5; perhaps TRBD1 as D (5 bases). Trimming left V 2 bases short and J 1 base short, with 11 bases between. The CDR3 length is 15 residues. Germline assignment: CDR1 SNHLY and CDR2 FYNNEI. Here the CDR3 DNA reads TGTGCCAGCAGTGAAAAGGTGACAGTCCAAGAGACCCAGTACTTC. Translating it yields CASSEKVTVQETQYF. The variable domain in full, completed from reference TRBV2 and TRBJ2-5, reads EPEVTQTPSHQVTQMGQEVILRCVPISNHLYFYWYRQILGQKVEFLVSFYNNEISEKSEIFDDQFSVERPDGSNFTLKIRSTKLEDSAMYFCASSEKVTVQETQYFGPGTRLLVL.

CDR3 nucleotide sequence: TGTGCCAGCGACGGGGAGGGAGGCTACGAGCAGTACTTC. Translating it yields CASDGEGGYEQYF. The rearrangement joins TRBV2 to TRBJ2-7, with 7 nucleotides matching TRBD2. The V and J ends lost 8 bases and 3 bases, in that order; junction bases with no gene match: 7. In germline, CDR1 is SNHLY, CDR2 FYNNEI. This CDR3 is 13 amino acids long.

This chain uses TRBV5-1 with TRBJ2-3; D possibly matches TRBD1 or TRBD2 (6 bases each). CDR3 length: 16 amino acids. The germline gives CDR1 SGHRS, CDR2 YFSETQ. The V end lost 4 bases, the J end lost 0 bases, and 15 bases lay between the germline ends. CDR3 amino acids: CASSLPQGGSTDTQYF. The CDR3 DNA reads TGCGCCAGCAGCCTCCCCCAAGGGGGGAGCACAGATACGCAGTATTTT.

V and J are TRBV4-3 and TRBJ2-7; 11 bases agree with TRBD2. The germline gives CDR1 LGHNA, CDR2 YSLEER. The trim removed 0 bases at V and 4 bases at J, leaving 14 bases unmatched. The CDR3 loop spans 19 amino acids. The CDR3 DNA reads TGCGCCAGCAGCCAAGAAGGGAGCGTAGCGGGAGGGCCAGGGTACGAGCAGTACTTC. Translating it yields CASSQEGSVAGGPGYEQYF.

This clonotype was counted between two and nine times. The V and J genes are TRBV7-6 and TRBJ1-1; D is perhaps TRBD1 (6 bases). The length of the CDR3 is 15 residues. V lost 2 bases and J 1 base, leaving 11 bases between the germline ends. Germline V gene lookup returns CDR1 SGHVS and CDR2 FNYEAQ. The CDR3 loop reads CASSLRGAQNTEAFF. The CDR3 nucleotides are TGTGCCAGCAGCTTACGGGGGGCTCAGAACACTGAAGCTTTCTTT.

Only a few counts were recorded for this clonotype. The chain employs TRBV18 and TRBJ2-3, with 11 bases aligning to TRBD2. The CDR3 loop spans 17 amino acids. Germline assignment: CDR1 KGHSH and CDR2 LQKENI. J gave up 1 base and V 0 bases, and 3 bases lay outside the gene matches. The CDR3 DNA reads TGTGCCAGCTCACCACCGGGGACTAGCGGAGGCACAGATACGCAGTATTTT. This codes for CASSPPGTSGGTDTQYF.

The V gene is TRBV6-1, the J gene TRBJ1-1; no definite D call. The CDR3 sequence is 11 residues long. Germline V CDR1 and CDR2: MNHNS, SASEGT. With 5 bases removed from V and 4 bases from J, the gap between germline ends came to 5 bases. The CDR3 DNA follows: TGTGCCAGCAGTTTGCCCACTGAAGCTTTCTTT. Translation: CASSLPTEAFF.

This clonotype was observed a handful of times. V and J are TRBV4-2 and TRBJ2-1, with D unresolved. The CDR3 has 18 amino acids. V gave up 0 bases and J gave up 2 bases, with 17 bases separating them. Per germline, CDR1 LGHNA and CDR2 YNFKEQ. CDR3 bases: TGTGCCAGCAGCCAAGATCCTCCGGACCGGGTCACCTACAATGAGCAGTTCTTC. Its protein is CASSQDPPDRVTYNEQFF.

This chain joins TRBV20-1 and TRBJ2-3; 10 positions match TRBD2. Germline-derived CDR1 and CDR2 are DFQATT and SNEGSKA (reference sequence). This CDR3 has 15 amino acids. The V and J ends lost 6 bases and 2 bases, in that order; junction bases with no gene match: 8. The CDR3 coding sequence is TGCAGTGCCCAGCCACTAGCGGGAAACACAGATACGCAGTATTTT. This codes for CSAQPLAGNTDTQYF.

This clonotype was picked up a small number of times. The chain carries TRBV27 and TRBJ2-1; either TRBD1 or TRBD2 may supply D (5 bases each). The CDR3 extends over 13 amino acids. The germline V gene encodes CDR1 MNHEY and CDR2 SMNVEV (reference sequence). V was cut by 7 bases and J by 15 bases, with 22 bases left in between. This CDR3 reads CASTRDPRNSLFF. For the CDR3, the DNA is TGTGCCAGCACTCGGGACCCGCGGAATAGTCTGTTCTTC.

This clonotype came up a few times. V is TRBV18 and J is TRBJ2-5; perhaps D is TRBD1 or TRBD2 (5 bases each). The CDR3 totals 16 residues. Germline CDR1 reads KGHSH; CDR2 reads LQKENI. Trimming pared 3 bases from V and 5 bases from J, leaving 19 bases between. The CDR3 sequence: CASSPRDRGERETQYF. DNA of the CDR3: TGTGCCAGCTCACCCAGGGACCGTGGGGAAAGGGAGACCCAGTACTTC. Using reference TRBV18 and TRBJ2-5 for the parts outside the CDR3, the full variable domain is NAGVMQNPRHLVRRRGQEARLRCSPMKGHSHVYWYRQLPEEGLKFMVYLQKENIIDESGMPKERFSAEFPKEGPSILRIQQVVRGDSAAYFCASSPRDRGERETQYFGPGTRLLVL.

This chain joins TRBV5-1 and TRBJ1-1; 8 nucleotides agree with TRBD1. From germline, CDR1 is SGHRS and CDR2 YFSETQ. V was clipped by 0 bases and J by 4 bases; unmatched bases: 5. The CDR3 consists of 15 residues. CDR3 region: CASSLAPTGGTEAFF. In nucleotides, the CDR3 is TGCGCCAGCAGCTTGGCCCCTACAGGGGGCACTGAAGCTTTCTTT. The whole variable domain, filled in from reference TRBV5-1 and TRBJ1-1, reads KAGVTQTPRYLIKTRGQQVTLSCSPISGHRSVSWYQQTPGQGLQFLFEYFSETQRNKGNFPGRFSGRQFSNSRSEMNVSTLELGDSALYLCASSLAPTGGTEAFFGQGTRLTVV.

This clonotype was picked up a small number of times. The CDR3 protein is CASRPSGLRINNEQFF. CDR3 coding DNA: TGTGCCAGCAGACCCTCCGGGCTTCGCATAAACAATGAGCAGTTCTTC. The rearrangement uses TRBV12-3 or TRBV12-4 and TRBJ2-1; D not certain. The CDR3 sequence is 16 residues long. The germline V and J ends were trimmed by 6 bases and 5 bases, with 20 bases remaining between them.

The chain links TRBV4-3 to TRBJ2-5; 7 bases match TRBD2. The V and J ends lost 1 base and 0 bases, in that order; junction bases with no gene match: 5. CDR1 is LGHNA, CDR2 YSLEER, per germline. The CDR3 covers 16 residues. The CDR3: CASSQALAVYQETQYF. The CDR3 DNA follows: TGCGCCAGCAGCCAAGCCCTAGCGGTGTACCAAGAGACCCAGTACTTC.

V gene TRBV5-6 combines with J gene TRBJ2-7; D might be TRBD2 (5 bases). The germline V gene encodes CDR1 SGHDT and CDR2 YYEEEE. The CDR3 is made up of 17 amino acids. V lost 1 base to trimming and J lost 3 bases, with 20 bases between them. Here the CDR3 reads CASSLRIYREGSYEQYF. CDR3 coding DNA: TGTGCCAGCAGCTTGAGGATCTACAGAGAGGGAAGCTACGAGCAGTACTTC.

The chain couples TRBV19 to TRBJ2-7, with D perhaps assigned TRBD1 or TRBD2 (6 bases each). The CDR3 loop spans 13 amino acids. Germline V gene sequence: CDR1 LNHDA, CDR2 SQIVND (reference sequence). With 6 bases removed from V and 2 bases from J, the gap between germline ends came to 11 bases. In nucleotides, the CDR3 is TGTGCCAGTAGCGAGAGGGGGGCCTACGAGCAGTACTTC. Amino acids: CASSERGAYEQYF.

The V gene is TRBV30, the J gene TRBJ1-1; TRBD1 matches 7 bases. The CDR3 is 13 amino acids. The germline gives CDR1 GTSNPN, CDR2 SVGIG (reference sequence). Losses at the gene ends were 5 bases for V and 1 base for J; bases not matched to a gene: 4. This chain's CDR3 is CAWDRDRNTEAFF. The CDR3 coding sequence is TGTGCCTGGGACCGGGACAGGAACACTGAAGCTTTCTTT.

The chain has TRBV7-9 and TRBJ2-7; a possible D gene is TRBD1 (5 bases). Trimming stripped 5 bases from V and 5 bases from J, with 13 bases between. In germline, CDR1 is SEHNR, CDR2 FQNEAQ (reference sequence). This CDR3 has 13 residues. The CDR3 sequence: CASSTPDRDEQYF. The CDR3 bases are TGTGCCAGCAGCACACCCGACAGAGACGAGCAGTACTTC.